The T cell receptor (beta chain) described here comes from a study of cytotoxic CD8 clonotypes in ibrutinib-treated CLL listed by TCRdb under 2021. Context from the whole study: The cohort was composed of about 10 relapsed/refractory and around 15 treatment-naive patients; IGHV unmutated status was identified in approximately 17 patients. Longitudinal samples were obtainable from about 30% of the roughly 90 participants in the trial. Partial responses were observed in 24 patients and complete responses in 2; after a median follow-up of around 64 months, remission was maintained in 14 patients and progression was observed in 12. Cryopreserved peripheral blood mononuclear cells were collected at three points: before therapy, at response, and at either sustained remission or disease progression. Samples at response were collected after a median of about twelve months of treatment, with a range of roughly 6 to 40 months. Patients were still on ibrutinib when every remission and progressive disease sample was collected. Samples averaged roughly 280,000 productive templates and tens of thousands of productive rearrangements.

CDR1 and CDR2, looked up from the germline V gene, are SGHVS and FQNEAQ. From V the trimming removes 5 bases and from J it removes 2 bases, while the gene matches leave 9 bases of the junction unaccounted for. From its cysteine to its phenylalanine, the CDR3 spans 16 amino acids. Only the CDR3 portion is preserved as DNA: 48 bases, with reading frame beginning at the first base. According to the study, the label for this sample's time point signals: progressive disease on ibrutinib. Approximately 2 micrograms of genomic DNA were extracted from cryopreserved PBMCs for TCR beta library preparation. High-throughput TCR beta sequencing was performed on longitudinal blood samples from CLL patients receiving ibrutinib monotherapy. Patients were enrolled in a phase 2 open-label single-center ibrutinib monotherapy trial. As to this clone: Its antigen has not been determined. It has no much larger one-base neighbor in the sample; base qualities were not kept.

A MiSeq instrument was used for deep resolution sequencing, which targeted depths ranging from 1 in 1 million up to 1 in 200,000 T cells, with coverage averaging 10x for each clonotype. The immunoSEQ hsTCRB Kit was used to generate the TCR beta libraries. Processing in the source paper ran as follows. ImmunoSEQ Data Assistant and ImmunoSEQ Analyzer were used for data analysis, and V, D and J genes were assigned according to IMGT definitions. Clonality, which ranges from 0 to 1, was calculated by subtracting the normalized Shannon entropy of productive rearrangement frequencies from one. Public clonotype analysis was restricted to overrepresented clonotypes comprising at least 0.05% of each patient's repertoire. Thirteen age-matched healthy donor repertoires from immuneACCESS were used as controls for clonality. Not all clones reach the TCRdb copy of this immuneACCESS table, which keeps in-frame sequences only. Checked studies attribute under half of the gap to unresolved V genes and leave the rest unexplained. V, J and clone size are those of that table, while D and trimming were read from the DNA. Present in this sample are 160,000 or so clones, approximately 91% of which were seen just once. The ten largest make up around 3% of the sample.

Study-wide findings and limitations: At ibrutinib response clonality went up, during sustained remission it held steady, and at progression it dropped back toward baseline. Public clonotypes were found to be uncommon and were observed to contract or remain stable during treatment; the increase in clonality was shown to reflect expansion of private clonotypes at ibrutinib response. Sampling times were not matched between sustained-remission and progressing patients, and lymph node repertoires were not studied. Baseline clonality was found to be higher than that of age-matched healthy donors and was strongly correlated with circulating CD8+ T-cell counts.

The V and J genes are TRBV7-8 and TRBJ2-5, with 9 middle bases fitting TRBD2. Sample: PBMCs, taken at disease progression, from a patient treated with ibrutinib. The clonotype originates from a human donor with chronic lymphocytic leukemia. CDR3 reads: CASSTSSGVLQETQYF. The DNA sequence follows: TGTGCCAGCAGCACGTCTAGCGGGGTCCTACAAGAGACCCAGTACTTC.